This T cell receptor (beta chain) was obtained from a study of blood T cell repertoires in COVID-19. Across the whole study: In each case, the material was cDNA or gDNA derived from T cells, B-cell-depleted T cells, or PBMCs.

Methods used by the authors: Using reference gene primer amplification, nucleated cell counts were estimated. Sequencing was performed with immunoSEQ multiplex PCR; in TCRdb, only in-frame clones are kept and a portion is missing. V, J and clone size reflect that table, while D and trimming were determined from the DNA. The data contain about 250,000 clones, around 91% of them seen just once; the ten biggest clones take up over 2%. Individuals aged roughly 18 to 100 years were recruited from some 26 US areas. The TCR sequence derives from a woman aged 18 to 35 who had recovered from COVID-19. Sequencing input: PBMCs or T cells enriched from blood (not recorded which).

The CDR3 region is CASSPPGTSGPYEQYF. The CDR3 bases are TGTGCCAGCAGTCCACCCGGGACTAGCGGACCCTACGAGCAGTACTTC. V gene TRBV28 combines with J gene TRBJ2-7; 11 positions match TRBD2. The CDR3 loop spans 16 amino acids. CDR1 MDHEN and CDR2 SYDVKM come from the germline V gene. The junction had 8 bases not matched to a gene; V was cut back by 5 bases and J by 2 bases.